The rows below give T cell receptor beta chains drawn from one sample of a study of T cells after yellow fever vaccination. TCRdb recomputed calls from the 5' RACE reads with MiXCR, one row per CDR3 protein. The data contain approximately 610,000 distinct CDR3 sequences, roughly a sixth of them singletons. Sample: PBMCs, taken around 5 days after the first yellow fever vaccination. All receptors come from a young man who received the YFV17D yellow fever vaccine. The CDR3 runs from the conserved cysteine through the conserved F or W. D genes are given only for firm matches. The size of a clone is reported for some rows only, either as once, few or many, or as a class for expanded clones.

DNA	CDR3	J	size	D	V
TGTGCCAGCAGCCGCGGGCGCAACAGGGGGGGTAGGACAGATACGCAGTATTTT	CASSRGRNRGGRTDTQYF	TRBJ2-3	-	-	TRBV11-1
TGTGCCAGCAGTTTATTAGGACAGAGGGTCGGGGAGCTGTTTTTT	CASSLLGQRVGELFF	TRBJ2-2	-	-	TRBV27
TGTGCCATCAGTGTTGGACAGGGGTCTATCTCTGGGGCCAACGTCCTGACTTTC	CAISVGQGSISGANVLTF	TRBJ2-6	-	TRBD1	TRBV10-3
TGTGCCAGCAGCCCCAGGTCGGGGGGAAGTGAAAAACTGTTTTTT	CASSPRSGGSEKLFF	TRBJ1-4	few	-	TRBV14
TGCAGTGCTAGTGGCCAGGGGCGGGACAGGATTATGAACACTGAAGCTTTCTTT	CSASGQGRDRIMNTEAFF	TRBJ1-1	few	TRBD1	TRBV20-1
TGTGCCAGCAGCGAGGGAGGGAAGACCCAGTACTTC	CASSEGGKTQYF	TRBJ2-5	-	TRBD2	TRBV9
TGTGCCAGCAGCTCCCCCATTGAGGCGGAGTACCAAGAGACCCAGTACTTC	CASSSPIEAEYQETQYF	TRBJ2-5	few	-	TRBV5-6
TGCGCCAGCAGCCAAGATTGGGCAGGGAACACTGAAGCTTTCTTT	CASSQDWAGNTEAFF	TRBJ1-1	few	-	TRBV4-1
TGTGCCAGTAGTACACCCCCGGGACAGGGTATTGGCAATCAGCCCCAGCATTTT	CASSTPPGQGIGNQPQHF	TRBJ1-5	-	TRBD1	TRBV19
TGTGCCAGCAGCTTAAGGACAGGCGGGGAAAAACTGTTTTTT	CASSLRTGGEKLFF	TRBJ1-4	-	TRBD1	TRBV7-9
TGTGCCAGCAGCTCTCGCAAAGAGACCCAGTACTTC	CASSSRKETQYF	TRBJ2-5	few	-	TRBV5-4
TGCGCCAGCAGCCCGCCGGAGACAGGGAGCCCTGAAGCTTTCTTT	CASSPPETGSPEAFF	TRBJ1-1	many	TRBD1	TRBV5-1
TGTGCCAGCAGCCAAAAAAACACAGATACGCAGTATTTT	CASSQKNTDTQYF	TRBJ2-3	-	-	TRBV4-2
TGTGCCAGCTCACCATATACGTCGTCCGGCGGGGGGAACACTGAAGCTTTCTTT	CASSPYTSSGGGNTEAFF	TRBJ1-1	few	-	TRBV18
TGTGCCAGCAGTTTAAGAGGGGGCGATTCACCCCTCCACTTT	CASSLRGGDSPLHF	TRBJ1-6	-	TRBD1	TRBV28
TGTGCCAGCAGCTTTGGGGGGCTGAACGAGCAGTACTTC	CASSFGGLNEQYF	TRBJ2-7	-	-	TRBV7-9
TGTGCCAGCAGCCGACAGGGACAACAAGAGACCCAGTACTTC	CASSRQGQQETQYF	TRBJ2-5	few	TRBD1	TRBV5-6
TGTGCCAGCAGACGGGACCTTAGCACAGATACGCAGTATTTT	CASRRDLSTDTQYF	TRBJ2-3	few	-	TRBV14
TGTGCCAGCAGCTTAGGCGGTCTAGCGGGGGTGGAGCAGTACTTC	CASSLGGLAGVEQYF	TRBJ2-7	-	TRBD2	TRBV7-2
TGTGCCAGCTCGCAGGGACAGTCCGACTCTGGGGCCAACGTCCTGACTTTC	CASSQGQSDSGANVLTF	TRBJ2-6	-	TRBD1	TRBV18
TGCGCCAGCAGCCAAGACGTTTACCGGGAGCCGAATTCACCCCTCCACTTT	CASSQDVYREPNSPLHF	TRBJ1-6	few	-	TRBV4-3
TGCAGCGTTGAAAAGACAGACCACACAGATACGCAGTATTTT	CSVEKTDHTDTQYF	TRBJ2-3	-	-	TRBV29-1
TGTGCCAGCCACAGGGGACCGAACACTGAAGCTTTCTTT	CASHRGPNTEAFF	TRBJ1-1	-	TRBD1	TRBV12-3/TRBV12-4
TGCAGCTACCGGGGATTCACGCAGTATTTT	CSYRGFTQYF	TRBJ2-3	few	-	TRBV29-1
TGTGCCAGCAGTTTACGTAGGACCCTGAGGCCCGACAATGAGCAGTTCTTC	CASSLRRTLRPDNEQFF	TRBJ2-1	few	-	TRBV12-3/TRBV12-4
TGTGCCAGCAGTTACTCCTCGCTAGACCCCACAGATACGCAGTATTTT	CASSYSSLDPTDTQYF	TRBJ2-3	-	-	TRBV6-2/TRBV6-3
TGCGCCAGCAGTGAGTTCTGGACAGTTCGGGGGAATTCACCCCTCCACTTT	CASSEFWTVRGNSPLHF	TRBJ1-6	few	-	TRBV10-2
TGTGCCACCAGTGATTTAGGCCCTCCCGGTGAGCAGTTCTTC	CATSDLGPPGEQFF	TRBJ2-1	few	-	TRBV24-1
TGTGCCAGCAGCCTCCACGGCGGGGGGGGAGGCGGCAATGAGCAGTTCTTC	CASSLHGGGGGGNEQFF	TRBJ2-1	few	TRBD2	TRBV3-1
TGCAGTGCGCGTAGCCCAGGACAGGGGGTGATTGAGCAGTTCTTC	CSARSPGQGVIEQFF	TRBJ2-1	few	TRBD1	TRBV20-1
TGTGCCAGCAGCTTCCCCGAGGTCCCTGACCGAAAGCGGCCCACAGATACGCAGTATTTT	CASSFPEVPDRKRPTDTQYF	TRBJ2-3	-	-	TRBV11-2
TGTGCCAGCAGCTTCGGGACAGGGAACGGGGAGCTGTTTTTT	CASSFGTGNGELFF	TRBJ2-2	few	TRBD1	TRBV7-9